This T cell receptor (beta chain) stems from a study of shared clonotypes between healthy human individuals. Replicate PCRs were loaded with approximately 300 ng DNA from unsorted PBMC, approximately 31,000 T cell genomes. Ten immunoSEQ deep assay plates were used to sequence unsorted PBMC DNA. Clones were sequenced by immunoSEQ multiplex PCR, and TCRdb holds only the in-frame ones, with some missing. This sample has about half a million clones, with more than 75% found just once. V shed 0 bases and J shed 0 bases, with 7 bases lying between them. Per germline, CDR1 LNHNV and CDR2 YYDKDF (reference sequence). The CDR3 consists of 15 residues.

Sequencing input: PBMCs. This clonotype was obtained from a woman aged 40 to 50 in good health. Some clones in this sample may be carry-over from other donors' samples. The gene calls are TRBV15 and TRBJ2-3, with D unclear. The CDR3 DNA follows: TGTGCCACCAGCAGAGATCTGGGCAGCACAGATACGCAGTATTTT. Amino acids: CATSRDLGSTDTQYF.